This T cell receptor beta chain was profiled in a study of OX40 agonist ivuxolimab in advanced cancers. This table comes from immunoSEQ multiplex PCR, and its TCRdb copy is limited to in-frame clones, with some not included. The table records roughly 70,000 clones, approximately 90% of them present only once. The sequence was obtained from an adult with an advanced solid tumor such as melanoma, head and neck, liver or kidney cancer. This material consisted of CD4+ or CD8+ T cells sorted from blood, taken in a trial of the OX40 agonist ivuxolimab.

DNA for the CDR3: TGCGCCAGCAGCCAAGAAAGCGGTCCAGGGTGGCAGCCCCAGCATTTT. Its protein is CASSQESGPGWQPQHF. The chain employs TRBV4-1 and TRBJ1-5; a possible D gene is TRBD1 (5 bases). From germline, CDR1 is MGHRA and CDR2 YSYEKL. The CDR3 is made up of 16 amino acids. Trimming pared 0 bases from V and 7 bases from J, leaving 16 bases between.